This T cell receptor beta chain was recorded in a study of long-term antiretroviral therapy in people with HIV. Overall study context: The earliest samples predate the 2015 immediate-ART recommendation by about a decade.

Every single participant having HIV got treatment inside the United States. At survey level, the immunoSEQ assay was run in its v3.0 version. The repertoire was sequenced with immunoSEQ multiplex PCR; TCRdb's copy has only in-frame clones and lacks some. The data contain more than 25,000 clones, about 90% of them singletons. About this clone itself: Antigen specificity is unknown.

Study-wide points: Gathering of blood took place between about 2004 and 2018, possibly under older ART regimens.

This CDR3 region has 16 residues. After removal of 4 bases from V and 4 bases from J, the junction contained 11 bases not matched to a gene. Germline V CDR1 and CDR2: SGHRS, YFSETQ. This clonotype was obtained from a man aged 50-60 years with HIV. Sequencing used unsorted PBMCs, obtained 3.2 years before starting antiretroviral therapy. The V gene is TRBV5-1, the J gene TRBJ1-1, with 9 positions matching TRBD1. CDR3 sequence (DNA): TGCGCCAGCAGCCCGGGGACAGGGTGGAGGAGCACTGAAGCTTTCTTT. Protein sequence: CASSPGTGWRSTEAFF. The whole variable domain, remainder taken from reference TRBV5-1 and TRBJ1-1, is KAGVTQTPRYLIKTRGQQVTLSCSPISGHRSVSWYQQTPGQGLQFLFEYFSETQRNKGNFPGRFSGRQFSNSRSEMNVSTLELGDSALYLCASSPGTGWRSTEAFFGQGTRLTVV.